This is a list of T cell receptor beta chains from one sample in a study of T cell changes during pregnancy in multiple sclerosis. The protocol was immunoSEQ multiplex PCR, while the TCRdb copy is restricted to in-frame clones and leaves out a portion. The data hold about 45,000 clones, with 85% to 95% observed a single time. The material sequenced was CD8+ T cells from peripheral blood mononuclear cells, taken in the second trimester of pregnancy. These receptors were obtained from a female donor with multiple sclerosis, enrolled in a pregnancy study. CDR3s include the opening cysteine and the closing phenylalanine or tryptophan. D genes are given only for firm matches. Only some rows state a clone size, as once, few, many or a class for expanded clones.

j_call d_call v_call clone_size cdr3_aa cdr3_nt
TRBJ2-5 . TRBV7-2 . CASSLGGGPQETQYF TGTGCCAGCAGCTTAGGAGGGGGTCCCCAAGAGACCCAGTACTTC
TRBJ1-5 . TRBV18 few CASSGGRDQPQHF TGTGCCAGCTCAGGGGGGAGGGATCAGCCCCAGCATTTT
TRBJ1-2 TRBD1 TRBV29-1 . CSVFTGTAYGYTF TGCAGCGTTTTTACCGGGACAGCCTATGGCTACACCTTC
TRBJ1-3 . TRBV2 . CASSQDTSSGNTIYF TGTGCCAGCAGCCAGGACACGAGCTCTGGAAACACCATATATTTT
TRBJ1-1 TRBD1 TRBV27 . CASRQGKAEAFF TGTGCCAGCAGACAGGGGAAGGCTGAAGCTTTCTTT
TRBJ2-7 TRBD2 TRBV7-9 . CASSAGGAYEQYF TGTGCCAGCAGCGCGGGGGGAGCCTACGAGCAGTACTTC
TRBJ2-3 TRBD2 TRBV9 once CASSVAWERGGTDTQYF TGTGCCAGCAGCGTAGCTTGGGAGCGGGGGGGCACAGATACGCAGTATTTT
TRBJ1-1 . TRBV29-1 few CSVTTGTGTEAFF TGCAGCGTTACGACAGGAACGGGCACTGAAGCTTTCTTT
TRBJ2-3 . TRBV19 . CASSPKPGLSTDTQYF TGTGCCAGTAGTCCTAAGCCGGGACTCTCCACAGATACGCAGTATTTT
TRBJ1-2 . TRBV13 . CASRPRQQNYGYTF TGTGCCAGCAGACCTAGACAGCAGAACTATGGCTACACCTTC
TRBJ1-2 . TRBV27 few CASSPAGGKSYGYTF TGTGCCAGCAGTCCGGCGGGAGGGAAGAGCTATGGCTACACCTTC
TRBJ2-1 TRBD2 TRBV9 . CASSVGTSGGKYNEQFF TGTGCCAGCAGCGTAGGGACGAGCGGGGGGAAATACAATGAGCAGTTCTTC
TRBJ2-5 . TRBV27 . CASSFGVGGETQYF TGTGCCAGCAGTTTTGGGGTGGGCGGGGAGACCCAGTACTTC
TRBJ1-5 . TRBV7-2 . CASSRDIYANQPQHF TGTGCCAGCAGCCGGGACATTTACGCGAATCAGCCCCAGCATTTT
TRBJ1-2 . TRBV4-2 . CASSQDQGQGTGYTF TGTGCCAGCAGCCAAGATCAGGGGCAGGGAACTGGCTACACCTTC
TRBJ1-1 . TRBV9 . CASSAETGSNTEAFF TGTGCCAGCAGCGCCGAGACAGGTTCGAACACTGAAGCTTTCTTT
TRBJ1-3 . TRBV6-1 . CASSEAGRTGNTIYF TGTGCCAGCAGTGAGGCAGGGAGGACTGGAAACACCATATATTTT
TRBJ2-4 . TRBV9 . CASSVGGGPPTLAKNIQYF TGTGCCAGCAGCGTAGGGGGGGGGCCCCCAACCTTAGCCAAAAACATTCAGTACTTC
TRBJ2-7 . TRBV6-1 . CAIDSYSYEQYF TGTGCCATCGACTCATACTCCTACGAGCAGTACTTC
TRBJ2-7 TRBD1 TRBV5-6 . CASSSPGTGRSYEQYF TGTGCCAGCAGCTCCCCCGGGACAGGGAGGTCCTACGAGCAGTACTTC
TRBJ2-2 TRBD1 TRBV4-2 . CASSQAGGDNTGELFF TGTGCCAGCAGCCAAGCAGGGGGAGATAACACCGGGGAGCTGTTTTTT
TRBJ1-2 TRBD1 TRBV25-1 . CASSDPGTGRDGYTF TGTGCCAGCAGTGATCCCGGGACAGGGAGAGATGGCTACACCTTC
TRBJ2-2 TRBD1 TRBV7-2 . CASSPTGQGAGELFF TGTGCCAGCAGTCCCACGGGACAGGGGGCCGGGGAGCTGTTTTTT
TRBJ1-3 . TRBV4-1 once CASSQDAGTGNTIYF TGCGCCAGCAGCCAAGATGCAGGGACTGGAAACACCATATATTTT
TRBJ2-3 . TRBV4-2 once CASSQESAGAVSDTQYF TGTGCCAGCAGCCAAGAGTCTGCGGGGGCAGTTTCAGATACGCAGTATTTT
TRBJ2-7 . TRBV2 . CASRGDTPWEQYF TGTGCCAGCAGAGGGGACACCCCTTGGGAGCAGTACTTC
TRBJ2-1 . TRBV9 . CASSVDLAVYNEQFF TGTGCCAGCAGCGTAGATTTAGCGGTCTACAATGAGCAGTTCTTC
TRBJ2-5 TRBD1 TRBV11-1 . CASRLGGQGLGETQYF TGTGCCAGCAGGTTAGGAGGACAGGGGCTGGGAGAGACCCAGTACTTC
TRBJ1-1 . TRBV19 . CASSPGSTEAFF TGTGCCAGTAGTCCAGGGTCCACTGAAGCTTTCTTT
TRBJ1-3 . TRBV15 . CATSRTAGNTIYF TGTGCCACCAGCCGGACAGCTGGAAACACCATATATTTT
TRBJ1-1 . TRBV27 . CASFLSQNTEAFF TGTGCCAGCTTTCTATCTCAGAACACTGAAGCTTTCTTT
TRBJ2-1 TRBD2 TRBV4-1 . CASSQLTSGTYNEQFF TGCGCCAGCAGCCAACTGACTAGCGGAACCTACAATGAGCAGTTCTTC
TRBJ2-7 TRBD1 TRBV29-1 . CSVWLTGSYEQYF TGCAGCGTTTGGCTGACAGGGTCCTACGAGCAGTACTTC
TRBJ1-1 TRBD1 TRBV7-8 . CASSFRRDRGPFF TGTGCCAGCAGCTTTCGGCGGGACAGGGGACCTTTCTTT
TRBJ2-5 . TRBV18 . CASSPSSEGLQETQYF TGTGCCAGCTCACCATCCTCAGAGGGCCTCCAAGAGACCCAGTACTTC
TRBJ2-3 TRBD2 TRBV6-4 . CASSDKAGGTDTQYF TGTGCCAGCAGTGACAAGGCGGGAGGCACAGATACGCAGTATTTT
TRBJ1-4 TRBD1 TRBV4-1 . CASSQATGTEYEKLFF TGCGCCAGCAGCCAAGCCACCGGGACAGAGTATGAAAAACTGTTTTTT
TRBJ2-1 TRBD1 TRBV5-6 . CASLQGNYNEQFF TGTGCCAGCCTACAGGGGAACTACAATGAGCAGTTCTTC
TRBJ2-1 TRBD1 TRBV6-4 . CATGTGDVGEQFF TGTGCCACAGGGACAGGGGATGTTGGTGAGCAGTTCTTC
TRBJ1-1 . TRBV11-2 . CASSQAGWGEAFF TGTGCCAGCAGCCAGGCGGGCTGGGGTGAAGCTTTCTTT
TRBJ2-7 TRBD1 TRBV5-6 . CASSPDRTYEQYF TGTGCCAGCAGCCCGGACAGGACCTACGAGCAGTACTTC
TRBJ2-7 . TRBV2 . CASSEATGSGTYEQYF TGTGCCAGCAGTGAAGCTACCGGGTCGGGTACCTACGAGCAGTACTTC
TRBJ2-3 TRBD2 TRBV5-1 . CASSFTSGLWTDTQYF TGCGCCAGCAGCTTCACTAGCGGGTTGTGGACAGATACGCAGTATTTT
TRBJ2-7 . TRBV6-4 . CASSYHPLKGAYEQYF TGTGCCAGCAGTTACCACCCTCTTAAGGGAGCTTACGAGCAGTACTTC
TRBJ2-7 . TRBV19 . CASSMGFGTFYEQYF TGTGCCAGTAGTATGGGCTTCGGGACATTTTACGAGCAGTACTTC